Listed below are T cell receptor beta chains from one sample, sequenced in a study of cytomegalovirus exposure and HLA in healthy donors. Only in-frame clones appear in the TCRdb table, and some are missing; sequencing was by immunoSEQ multiplex PCR. The sample includes roughly 110,000 clones, about three quarters of them seen just once. The specimen sequenced was PBMCs. All receptors derive from a man aged 25 to 40 in good health and CMV-seronegative. Both conserved end residues are part of each CDR3. The D gene is left open where the match is weak. A clone size is listed for some rows: how often the clone was seen (once, few, many), or a class if it is expanded.

clone size	D gene	J gene	V gene	CDR3 DNA	CDR3 protein
-	-	TRBJ2-7	TRBV9	TGTGCCAGCAGCCTTGCGGGGACTTCCTACGAGCAGTACTTC	CASSLAGTSYEQYF
few	TRBD1	TRBJ1-1	TRBV10-3	TGTGCCATCAGTGGGGACAGGGGCACTGAAGCTTTCTTT	CAISGDRGTEAFF
-	-	TRBJ1-5	TRBV28	TGTGCCAGCAGTTTCAGCGGGGATCAGCCCCAGCATTTT	CASSFSGDQPQHF
-	TRBD1	TRBJ1-4	TRBV25-1	TGTGCCAGCAGTGAATATACAGGACAGGGGGCCCGTCATGAAAAACTGTTTTTT	CASSEYTGQGARHEKLFF
-	-	TRBJ1-1	TRBV29-1	TGCAGCGTCGATTCTTCCCTCCCCAACCGGGGCACTGAAGCTTTCTTT	CSVDSSLPNRGTEAFF
few	-	TRBJ2-7	TRBV19	TGTGCCACTAGCCGCAGGGATTCCTACGAGCAGTACTTC	CATSRRDSYEQYF
-	TRBD1	TRBJ2-3	TRBV13	TGTGCCAGCAGCTCCCCAAGGACAGGGAGCACAGATACGCAGTATTTT	CASSSPRTGSTDTQYF
-	TRBD1	TRBJ2-1	TRBV6-5	TGTGCCAGCAGACCCGGGACAGGGGTCTTCCATGAGCAGTTCTTC	CASRPGTGVFHEQFF
-	TRBD1	TRBJ1-2	TRBV27	TGTGCCAGCAGTCCGCGACAGGGGGCGACCCGGGATGGCTACACCTTC	CASSPRQGATRDGYTF
-	TRBD1	TRBJ2-7	TRBV7-9	TGTGCCAGCAGCTCGCCGACAGGGCACTCCTACGAGCAGTACTTC	CASSSPTGHSYEQYF
-	TRBD2	TRBJ2-3	TRBV10-1	TGCGCCAGCAGTCCCGGTCTAGCGGATACAGATACGCAGTATTTT	CASSPGLADTDTQYF
-	TRBD2	TRBJ2-1	TRBV27	TGTGCCAGCAGTCCCTTCGGACTAGTATCCTACAATGAGCAGTTCTTC	CASSPFGLVSYNEQFF
-	-	TRBJ1-5	TRBV6-1	TGTGCCAGCAGTCAAGACAATAGCAATCAGCCCCAGCATTTT	CASSQDNSNQPQHF
once	-	TRBJ1-3	TRBV30	TGTGCCTGGAGCGGGGGTGCAGGAAACACCATATATTTT	CAWSGGAGNTIYF
-	TRBD2	TRBJ2-1	TRBV7-2	TGTGCCAGCAGACTACGAACTAGCGGGAGTTACAATGAGCAGTTCTTC	CASRLRTSGSYNEQFF
-	-	TRBJ1-4	TRBV30	TGTGCCTGGAGTGTATGGCGGGGTGAAAAACTGTTTTTT	CAWSVWRGEKLFF
-	-	TRBJ2-3	TRBV4-1	TGCGCCAGCAGCCAAGGGAGCGTTAGGTCTGTTGATACGCAGTATTTT	CASSQGSVRSVDTQYF
few	-	TRBJ2-6	TRBV25-1	TGTGCCAGCAGTGAACCCCGCGCAGGGGCCAACGTCCTGACTTTC	CASSEPRAGANVLTF
-	TRBD2	TRBJ2-5	TRBV27	TGTGCCAGCACCCGGGGGGGGGTAGGAGAGACCCAGTACTTC	CASTRGGVGETQYF
-	TRBD1	TRBJ2-2	TRBV28	TGTGCCAGCCTACAGGGGACCGGCGGGGAGCTGTTTTTT	CASLQGTGGELFF
-	-	TRBJ2-7	TRBV9	TGTGCCAGCAGCGTAGCGGGGGGCCGGACCTACGAGCAGTACTTC	CASSVAGGRTYEQYF
-	TRBD1	TRBJ2-5	TRBV2	TGTGCCAGCCAGTCAGGACAGGGTTTGGGAGAGACCCAGTACTTC	CASQSGQGLGETQYF
-	-	TRBJ1-1	TRBV9	TGTGCCAGCAGCCCCCGGGGGGCGAACACTGAAGCTTTCTTT	CASSPRGANTEAFF
-	-	TRBJ1-1	TRBV6-6	TGTGCCAGCAGACCGGGACATTCTTCGAGGTACACTGAAGCTTTCTTT	CASRPGHSSRYTEAFF
-	TRBD1	TRBJ2-7	TRBV7-2	TGTGCCAGCAGCCCCGGGACAGACTACGAGCAGTACTTC	CASSPGTDYEQYF
-	-	TRBJ1-1	TRBV10-3	TGTGCCATCAGTGACCGACAGAGAAGCCGGAACACTGAAGCTTTCTTT	CAISDRQRSRNTEAFF
few	-	TRBJ1-2	TRBV7-3	TGTGCCAGCAGCTTAACTCCAGGGTTAACCAGTGGCTACACCTTC	CASSLTPGLTSGYTF
-	TRBD1	TRBJ2-5	TRBV5-8	TGTGCCAGCAGCAAGAGGACAGGGGGAGTTGAGACCCAGTACTTC	CASSKRTGGVETQYF
once	-	TRBJ2-7	TRBV19	TGTGCCAGTAGTATTGGTGGCAGATACGAGCAGTACTTC	CASSIGGRYEQYF
-	TRBD1	TRBJ2-2	TRBV5-1	TGCGCCAGCAGATCCGGGACAGCGAACACCGGGGAGCTGTTTTTT	CASRSGTANTGELFF
few	-	TRBJ2-7	TRBV2	TGTGCCAGCAGGGGGGGAGTTTCGCCCTCCTACGAGCAGTACTTC	CASRGGVSPSYEQYF
-	-	TRBJ2-3	TRBV9	TGTGCCAGCAGCGTCGGGACTCGGGCAGATACGCAGTATTTT	CASSVGTRADTQYF
once	-	TRBJ1-1	TRBV11-2	TGTGCCAGCAGCCCTCAGGGCGGGGGGACTGAAGCTTTCTTT	CASSPQGGGTEAFF
-	-	TRBJ1-1	TRBV19	TGTGCCAGTAGGACAGGTGGGTCAACTGAAGCTTTCTTT	CASRTGGSTEAFF
few	-	TRBJ2-3	TRBV5-4	TGTGCCAGCAGCTTGGACTTGACAGATACGCAGTATTTT	CASSLDLTDTQYF
-	-	TRBJ2-4	TRBV21-1	TGTGCCAGCAGCACGGAGAGAATAGCCAAAAACATTCAGTACTTC	CASSTERIAKNIQYF
once	TRBD1	TRBJ1-2	TRBV6-1	TGTGCCAGCAGGATTGGGACACAGGGGTATGGCTACACCTTC	CASRIGTQGYGYTF
-	TRBD1	TRBJ2-7	TRBV2	TGTGCCTCCAGACAGGGGGTATCCTACGAGCAGTACTTC	CASRQGVSYEQYF
-	-	TRBJ2-7	TRBV9	TGTGCCAGCAGCGCCCACCGGGATAGCGCGGGCGAGCAGTACTTC	CASSAHRDSAGEQYF
-	-	TRBJ1-2	TRBV27	TGTGCCAGCAGTCTTAGACAAGGATATGGCTACACCTTC	CASSLRQGYGYTF
-	TRBD1	TRBJ2-1	TRBV11-2	TGTGCCAGCAGCTTAGTGGGACAGGGCCGGAATGAGCAGTTCTTC	CASSLVGQGRNEQFF
few	-	TRBJ1-5	TRBV27	TGTGCCAGCAGTCAAACAGGGACGAGCAATCAGCCCCAGCATTTT	CASSQTGTSNQPQHF
-	-	TRBJ2-7	TRBV4-2	TGTGCCAGCAGCCAAGAAGAGACTAGCTCCTACGAGCAGTACTTC	CASSQEETSSYEQYF
-	TRBD2	TRBJ2-1	TRBV2	TGTGCCAGCAGTGGGCCAGCGGGGAAGTTCTTC	CASSGPAGKFF
-	TRBD1	TRBJ2-3	TRBV28	TGTGCCAGCAGTTCCGTTCACCCTCGTGACAGGGGACTCACAGATACGCAGTATTTT	CASSSVHPRDRGLTDTQYF